Listed here are 19 T cell receptor beta chains from one sample, sequenced in a study of cytotoxic CD8 clonotypes in ibrutinib-treated CLL. The data were produced by immunoSEQ multiplex PCR, yet TCRdb's version contains in-frame clones alone and is incomplete. Of 150,000 or so clones in the sample, 70% to 80% are singletons; the top ten hold 13%. The material sequenced was PBMCs, taken after 12 months of ibrutinib treatment. All receptors derive from a human donor with chronic lymphocytic leukemia.

This rearrangement joins TRBV9 to TRBJ1-3; D ambiguous. V gave up 4 bases and J gave up 7 bases, with 18 bases separating them. Germline-derived CDR1 and CDR2 are SGDLS and YYNGEE. This CDR3 has 15 amino acids. CDR3 nucleotide sequence: TGTGCCAGCAGCATACATGACGAAGCCGGGAACACCATATATTTT. Its protein is CASSIHDEAGNTIYF.

This chain uses TRBV28 with TRBJ2-2, with 8 bases that match TRBD1. Germline-derived CDR1 and CDR2 are MDHEN and SYDVKM. Unmatched junction bases numbered 10, after V lost 4 bases and J lost 3 bases. The CDR3 runs 17 residues. CDR3 residues: CASSSYTGGSYTGELFF. The CDR3 bases are TGTGCCAGCAGTTCCTACACAGGGGGAAGTTACACCGGGGAGCTGTTTTTT. Based on the CDR3 plus reference TRBV28 and TRBJ2-2, the full variable domain is DVKVTQSSRYLVKRTGEKVFLECVQDMDHENMFWYRQDPGLGLRLIYFSYDVKMKEKGDIPEGYSVSREKKERFSLILESASTNQTSMYLCASSSYTGGSYTGELFFGEGSRLTVL.

This sequence joins TRBV21-1 and TRBJ2-7; the tabulated D call, TRBD2, remains unverified against the DNA. TRBV21-1 is labeled a pseudogene. The CDR3 is 14 residues long. The CDR3 sequence is CASLQLLRSHEQYF. CDR3 sequence (DNA): TGTGCCAGCCTGCAACTATTAAGGTCCCACGAGCAGTACTTC.

About this clone: Other DNA sequences within the sample encode an identical CDR3. V usage is TRBV6-6 and J usage is TRBJ1-2; D gene unclear. Germline V gene data show CDR1 as MNHNY and CDR2 as SVGAGI (reference sequence). CDR3 size: 11 residues. Trimming shortened V by 7 bases and J by 3 bases, and 6 bases separated the two germline ends. The CDR3 nucleotides are TGTGCCAGCACTGGCGACTATGGCTACACCTTC. Encoded protein: CASTGDYGYTF.

The V and J genes are TRBV4-3 and TRBJ2-7; D not resolved. This CDR3 contains 15 residues. The V end was cut by 0 bases, the J end by 4 bases, with 13 bases between. Germline CDR1 is LGHNA and CDR2 is YSLEER. The CDR3 DNA follows: TGCGCCAGCAGCCAAGACCACTCTGGGGTATACGAGCAGTACTTC. This sequence encodes CASSQDHSGVYEQYF.

In nucleotides, the CDR3 is TGTGCCAGCAGTTTAGACGGACGCTTCAATCAGCCCCAGCATTTT. Its protein product is CASSLDGRFNQPQHF. The chain has TRBV28 and TRBJ1-5; D call uncertain. Germline CDR1 and CDR2: MDHEN and SYDVKM. V lost 2 bases and J 3 bases, leaving 11 bases between the germline ends. This CDR3 has 15 residues.

The chain employs TRBV15 and TRBJ1-2, with D hard to call. Germline values: CDR1 LNHNV, CDR2 YYDKDF (reference sequence). The CDR3 is 13 amino acids. With 2 bases removed from V and 4 bases from J, the gap between germline ends came to 8 bases. The CDR3 DNA reads as TGTGCCACCAGCAGACTGGTGAGCTATGGCTACACCTTC. This codes for CATSRLVSYGYTF.

This clone showed up just once. The chain uses TRBV7-2 and TRBJ2-5; D gene ambiguous. CDR3 size: 11 residues. From germline, CDR1 is SGHTA and CDR2 FQGNSA. V lost 7 bases and J lost 5, with 8 bases in between. The CDR3 region is CASTQQETQYF. CDR3 coding DNA: TGTGCCAGCACCCAGCAGGAGACCCAGTACTTC.

V is TRBV10-2 and J is TRBJ2-7; 13 bases are a match to TRBD2. Germline V lookup: CDR1 WSHSY, CDR2 SAAADI. With V trimmed by 2 bases and J by 3 bases, 1 base remained unmatched. This CDR3 is built from 15 residues. CDR3 nucleotide sequence: TGCGCCAGCAGTGAGAGGACTAGCGGGAGCTACGAGCAGTACTTC. Translating gives CASSERTSGSYEQYF.

This chain links TRBV13 with TRBJ2-5; TRBD1 aligns across 9 bases. Germline assignment: CDR1 PRHDT and CDR2 FYEKMQ (reference sequence). CDR3 length: 16 amino acids. J gave up 0 bases and V 2 bases, and 4 bases lay outside the gene matches. The CDR3 spells CASSLWDRAHQETQYF. The CDR3, as DNA: TGTGCCAGCAGCTTATGGGACAGGGCGCACCAAGAGACCCAGTACTTC.

In nucleotides, the CDR3 is TGCAGCGTTTATTCGCCGGGCGGCTACACCTTC. Protein: CSVYSPGGYTF. The chain joins TRBV29-1 to TRBJ1-2; D gene unclear. Germline lookup yields CDR1 SQVTM and CDR2 ANQGSEA. The CDR3 runs 11 residues. Trimming shortened V by 5 bases and J by 8 bases, and 12 bases separated the two germline ends. The full variable domain, in which reference TRBV29-1 and TRBJ1-2 provide the parts outside the CDR3, is SAVISQKPSRDICQRGTSLTIQCQVDSQVTMMFWYRQQPGQSLTLIATANQGSEATYESGFVIDKFPISRPNLTFSTLTVSNMSPEDSSIYLCSVYSPGGYTFGSGTRLTVV.

This sequence joins TRBV18 and TRBJ2-1, with D perhaps matching TRBD2 (6 bases). V lost 3 bases to trimming and J lost 9 bases, with 12 bases between them. Per the germline V gene, CDR1 is KGHSH and CDR2 is LQKENI. The CDR3 sequence is 13 residues long. Here the CDR3 DNA reads TGTGCCAGCTCACCGGGCCAGGGAGGTGAGCAGTTCTTC. This sequence encodes CASSPGQGGEQFF.

On this clone: The same CDR3 can be traced to other DNA sequences in this sample. The chain combines TRBV25-1 with TRBJ2-1; TRBD1 matches 8 bases. V lost 4 bases, J lost 6 bases, and 5 bases stayed unmatched. The CDR3 contains 14 residues. Germline CDR1 MGHDK, CDR2 SYGVNS. In nucleotides, the CDR3 is TGTGCCAGCAGTGTGGCAGGGGGCCCCAATGAGCAGTTCTTC. This sequence encodes CASSVAGGPNEQFF.

This sequence joins TRBV19 and TRBJ2-5, with D unresolved. This CDR3 region has 15 residues. Germline V gene sequence: CDR1 LNHDA, CDR2 SQIVND (reference sequence). Trimming took 4 bases from V and 2 from J, leaving 14 bases between them. CDR3 in DNA: TGTGCCAGTAGTACCCGATCGGGCGGACAAGAGACCCAGTACTTC. Encoded protein: CASSTRSGGQETQYF.

This clone appeared a single time. The V and J genes are TRBV4-3 and TRBJ2-6; D ambiguous. Germline V gene lookup returns CDR1 LGHNA and CDR2 YSLEER. Trimming shortened V by 0 bases and J by 0 bases, and 9 bases separated the two germline ends. The CDR3 runs 17 residues. As DNA, the CDR3 is TGCGCCAGCAGCCAAGATAGGTTGATCTCTGGGGCCAACGTCCTGACTTTC. Translating it yields CASSQDRLISGANVLTF.

V gene TRBV5-1 combines with J gene TRBJ1-1; D uncertain. V lost 1 base, J lost 3 bases, and 10 bases lay in between. CDR1 and CDR2 from the germline V gene are SGHRS and YFSETQ. The CDR3 contains 14 residues. The CDR3 here is CASSLSGSDTEAFF. CDR3 bases: TGCGCCAGCAGCTTGTCTGGGTCGGACACTGAAGCTTTCTTT.

The V and J genes are TRBV11-2 and TRBJ2-1; 9 bases are shared with TRBD2. The CDR3 extends over 15 amino acids. Germline trimming cut 5 bases from V and 4 bases from J; bases unmatched to any gene: 6. The germline V gene has CDR1 SGHAT and CDR2 FQNNGV. The CDR3 loop reads CASSVRLADYNEQFF. The DNA for the CDR3 is TGTGCCAGCAGCGTGCGACTAGCGGATTACAATGAGCAGTTCTTC.

The V call is TRBV5-1, the J call TRBJ2-3; TRBD1 matches 10 bases. The CDR3 is 15 amino acids. Germline V gives CDR1 SGHRS, CDR2 YFSETQ. V shed 4 bases and J 3 bases; nucleotides not matched to a gene: 5. This chain's CDR3 is CASSVRDRGTDTQYF. CDR3 sequence (DNA): TGCGCCAGCAGCGTCCGGGACAGGGGTACAGATACGCAGTATTTT.

This clone was detected only once. V and J are TRBV11-2 and TRBJ2-2, with 9 bases aligning to TRBD2. The V gene's germline CDR1 is SGHAT and CDR2 FQNNGV. V lost 2 bases, J lost 7 bases, and 14 bases stayed unmatched. CDR3 length: 18 amino acids. DNA of the CDR3: TGTGCCAGCAGCTTACGGGGGGCCTCGGAAGCGGGAGGCGGGGAGCTGTTTTTT. Encoded protein: CASSLRGASEAGGGELFF.